Shown below are 4 T cell receptor beta chains from a single sample sequenced in a study of cytomegalovirus exposure and HLA in healthy donors. The PCR employed 60 Vbeta primers together with 13 Jbeta primers. Generated by immunoSEQ multiplex PCR, the TCRdb table keeps only in-frame clones and is missing some. This sample's clone table lists about 67,000 clones. The sample consisted of PBMCs. The receptors here all came from a woman aged 25 to 39 in good health and CMV-seronegative.

The chain uses TRBV6-5 and TRBJ2-2; D gene ambiguous. The CDR3 length is 15 residues. Looked up from germline, CDR1 is MNHEY and CDR2 is SVGAGI. The V end was cut by 4 bases, the J end by 0 bases, with 9 bases between. In nucleotides, the CDR3 is TGTGCCAGCAGTTCATCAGAATCGAACACCGGGGAGCTGTTTTTT. Protein sequence: CASSSSESNTGELFF.

V gene TRBV4-2 combines with J gene TRBJ2-2; 11 positions match TRBD1. There are 17 residues in the CDR3. Germline lookup yields CDR1 LGHNA and CDR2 YNFKEQ. The V and J ends lost 0 bases and 5 bases, in that order; junction bases with no gene match: 5. The DNA of the CDR3 is TGTGCCAGCAGCCAAGATCGAGGGACAGGGGGGACCGGGGAGCTGTTTTTT. Translated: CASSQDRGTGGTGELFF.

This chain joins TRBV28 and TRBJ2-1; 10 positions match TRBD1. CDR3 length equals 15 residues. V was clipped by 4 bases and J by 2 bases; unmatched bases: 2. Germline lookup yields CDR1 MDHEN and CDR2 SYDVKM. CDR3 DNA sequence: TGTGCCAGCAGTTGGGGACAGGGGCCCTACAATGAGCAGTTCTTC. It encodes CASSWGQGPYNEQFF.

This chain joins TRBV20-1 and TRBJ2-5; D is ambiguous. Per germline, CDR1 DFQATT and CDR2 SNEGSKA (reference sequence). V was cut by 2 bases and J by 3 bases, with 4 bases left in between. This CDR3 is built from 11 residues. The CDR3 nucleotides read TGCAGTGCTAGACCTGAAGAGACCCAGTACTTC. Its translation is CSARPEETQYF.